The rows below give T cell receptor beta chains drawn from one sample of a study of blood T cell repertoires in COVID-19. Profiling relied on immunoSEQ multiplex PCR, and the TCRdb table lists in-frame clones only, not all of them. The sample lists about 130,000 clones; 86% were seen once. The sample taken for sequencing was peripheral blood. The receptor source for this set is a woman aged 70-85 years with COVID-19, enrolled during active disease. The CDR3 runs from the conserved cysteine through the conserved F or W. The order of the fields is V gene, J gene, clone size, D gene, CDR3 DNA, CDR3 protein. A D gene is named only where the DNA matches it firmly. Not every row has a clone size; where given, it reads once, few, many or a size class.

V gene: TRBV5-4; J gene: TRBJ2-1; clone size: -; D gene: -; CDR3 DNA: TGTGCCAGCAGCCCTAACAGGGTCAGCTCCTACAATGAGCAGTTCTTC; CDR3 protein: CASSPNRVSSYNEQFF
V gene: TRBV20-1; J gene: TRBJ2-7; clone size: -; D gene: -; CDR3 DNA: TGCAGTGCTAGAGATAACTACGAGCAGTACTTC; CDR3 protein: CSARDNYEQYF
V gene: TRBV27; J gene: TRBJ2-7; clone size: once; D gene: TRBD1; CDR3 DNA: TGTGCCAGCAGCAAAATTCCGGGACAGGACCCCTACGAGCAGTACTTC; CDR3 protein: CASSKIPGQDPYEQYF
V gene: TRBV2; J gene: TRBJ1-2; clone size: -; D gene: TRBD1; CDR3 DNA: TGTGCCAGCAGTGGCCCGGGACAGGGGTTTGGTGGCTACACCTTC; CDR3 protein: CASSGPGQGFGGYTF
V gene: TRBV15; J gene: TRBJ1-6; clone size: -; D gene: -; CDR3 DNA: TGTGCCACCAGCGGGGGACCGGCCGGAGGGGAGGCCCTCCACTTT; CDR3 protein: CATSGGPAGGEALHF
V gene: TRBV9; J gene: TRBJ2-7; clone size: -; D gene: -; CDR3 DNA: TGTGCCAGCAGCGTAGCTCTCAGTGATTCCTACGAGCAGTACTTC; CDR3 protein: CASSVALSDSYEQYF
V gene: TRBV11-2; J gene: TRBJ2-7; clone size: -; D gene: TRBD2; CDR3 DNA: TGTGCCAGCAGCTTAGATCCAGCGGGGCGATTATACGAGCAGTACTTC; CDR3 protein: CASSLDPAGRLYEQYF
V gene: TRBV18; J gene: TRBJ1-3; clone size: few; D gene: -; CDR3 DNA: TGTGCCAGCTCACCCTCGGGGGGGTACTCTGGAAACACCATATATTTT; CDR3 protein: CASSPSGGYSGNTIYF
V gene: TRBV9; J gene: TRBJ1-3; clone size: -; D gene: TRBD1; CDR3 DNA: TGTGCCAGCAGCTCGAGGACAGGGGGGTCTGGAAACACCATATATTTT; CDR3 protein: CASSSRTGGSGNTIYF
V gene: TRBV5-6; J gene: TRBJ1-4; clone size: -; D gene: TRBD1; CDR3 DNA: TGTGCCAGCAGCCGGACAGGGGTATCTTATGAAAAACTGTTTTTT; CDR3 protein: CASSRTGVSYEKLFF
V gene: TRBV5-5; J gene: TRBJ2-5; clone size: -; D gene: TRBD2; CDR3 DNA: TGTGCCAGCAGCTTGCAACCTAGCGGGGGGGGCCAAGAGACCCAGTACTTC; CDR3 protein: CASSLQPSGGGQETQYF
V gene: TRBV5-1; J gene: TRBJ2-7; clone size: -; D gene: -; CDR3 DNA: TGCGCCAGCGCCCAGACTAGAGACTACGAGCAGTACTTC; CDR3 protein: CASAQTRDYEQYF
V gene: TRBV24-1; J gene: TRBJ1-5; clone size: -; D gene: -; CDR3 DNA: TGTGCCACCAGTGATTTGCCAGGGAATCAGCCCCAGCATTTT; CDR3 protein: CATSDLPGNQPQHF
V gene: TRBV6-1; J gene: TRBJ1-6; clone size: -; D gene: TRBD1; CDR3 DNA: TGTGCCAGCAGTGGGCCGGGACAGGGAATTGGAAATTCACCCCTCCACTTT; CDR3 protein: CASSGPGQGIGNSPLHF
V gene: TRBV24-1; J gene: TRBJ2-7; clone size: -; D gene: TRBD2; CDR3 DNA: TGTGCCACCAGTGATCCGGGGGGAGGGTACCACGAGCAGTACTTC; CDR3 protein: CATSDPGGGYHEQYF
V gene: TRBV7-9; J gene: TRBJ2-7; clone size: -; D gene: -; CDR3 DNA: TGTGCCAGCAGCGTCGACAGAACCTACGAGCAGTACTTC; CDR3 protein: CASSVDRTYEQYF
V gene: TRBV16; J gene: TRBJ1-2; clone size: -; D gene: -; CDR3 DNA: TGTGCCAGCAGCCAATGGAAGGGGAACTATGGCTACACCTTC; CDR3 protein: CASSQWKGNYGYTF
V gene: TRBV30; J gene: TRBJ1-6; clone size: once; D gene: -; CDR3 DNA: TGTGCCTGGAGCTCGGGGGGGTCCTCCTATAATTCACCCCTCCACTTT; CDR3 protein: CAWSSGGSSYNSPLHF
V gene: TRBV5-5; J gene: TRBJ1-2; clone size: once; D gene: -; CDR3 DNA: TGTGCCAGCAGCCCGCGCCCGGAAGGGGGTCCCTATGGCTACACCTTC; CDR3 protein: CASSPRPEGGPYGYTF
V gene: TRBV29-1; J gene: TRBJ2-1; clone size: -; D gene: -; CDR3 DNA: TGCAGCGTTGCTATCACGAACTACAATGAGCAGTTCTTC; CDR3 protein: CSVAITNYNEQFF
V gene: TRBV9; J gene: TRBJ1-6; clone size: -; D gene: -; CDR3 DNA: TGTGCCAGCAGGGACTCCAGATTCGGCTCACCCCTCCACTTT; CDR3 protein: CASRDSRFGSPLHF
V gene: TRBV28; J gene: TRBJ1-2; clone size: -; D gene: -; CDR3 DNA: TGTGCCAGCAGCACCGGCGGGCAGGACTATGGCTACACCTTC; CDR3 protein: CASSTGGQDYGYTF
V gene: TRBV15; J gene: TRBJ1-4; clone size: -; D gene: TRBD1; CDR3 DNA: TGTGCCACCAGCAGAAGGACAGGGGTGGGTGAAAAACTGTTTTTT; CDR3 protein: CATSRRTGVGEKLFF
V gene: TRBV6-5; J gene: TRBJ2-1; clone size: -; D gene: TRBD2; CDR3 DNA: TGTGCCAGCAGCCCCACGTTTCCGGGACTAGTACTGTTCTTC; CDR3 protein: CASSPTFPGLVLFF
V gene: TRBV2; J gene: TRBJ2-2; clone size: few; D gene: TRBD1; CDR3 DNA: TGTGCCAGCAGTTATGGGACAGGGGTGACCGGGGAGCTGTTTTTT; CDR3 protein: CASSYGTGVTGELFF
V gene: TRBV28; J gene: TRBJ2-5; clone size: -; D gene: TRBD1; CDR3 DNA: TGTGCCAGCAGGATCACAGGGGGACAAGAGACCCAGTACTTC; CDR3 protein: CASRITGGQETQYF
V gene: TRBV19; J gene: TRBJ2-7; clone size: -; D gene: -; CDR3 DNA: TGTGCCAGTAGTGCAGGGCGGTTCGACCCATCTAGGGGTTCCTACGAGCAGTACTTC; CDR3 protein: CASSAGRFDPSRGSYEQYF
V gene: TRBV7-7; J gene: TRBJ2-5; clone size: -; D gene: TRBD2; CDR3 DNA: TGTGCTAGCAGCTTAGGACTAGCGGGGGGGCCCCAAGAGACCCAGTACTTC; CDR3 protein: CASSLGLAGGPQETQYF
V gene: TRBV10-3; J gene: TRBJ2-5; clone size: -; D gene: TRBD2; CDR3 DNA: TGTGCCATCAGTGAAGCTAGCGGGGGGGCCCGAGAGACCCAGTACTTC; CDR3 protein: CAISEASGGARETQYF
V gene: TRBV6-5; J gene: TRBJ1-1; clone size: -; D gene: -; CDR3 DNA: TGTGCCAGCAGATACCAACTAGGGGAAGGGACAGAAGCTTTCTTT; CDR3 protein: CASRYQLGEGTEAFF
V gene: TRBV19; J gene: TRBJ2-5; clone size: -; D gene: -; CDR3 DNA: TGTGCCAGTAGTCCACAGGGAAAAGAGACCCAGTACTTC; CDR3 protein: CASSPQGKETQYF
V gene: TRBV5-6; J gene: TRBJ2-7; clone size: -; D gene: TRBD2; CDR3 DNA: TGTGCCAGCAGCTTGGGTCTAGCGGACTACGAGCAGTACTTC; CDR3 protein: CASSLGLADYEQYF
V gene: TRBV28; J gene: TRBJ1-1; clone size: -; D gene: -; CDR3 DNA: TGTGCCAGCAGCCCGTTGCGGGGGAGTAGAACTGAAGCTTTCTTT; CDR3 protein: CASSPLRGSRTEAFF
V gene: TRBV4-1; J gene: TRBJ2-2; clone size: -; D gene: TRBD2; CDR3 DNA: TGCGCCAGCAGCCAGGATCCGGGACTAGCGGGGCGCGCGAACACCGGGGAGCTGTTTTTT; CDR3 protein: CASSQDPGLAGRANTGELFF
V gene: TRBV3-1/TRBV3-2; J gene: TRBJ1-2; clone size: -; D gene: TRBD1; CDR3 DNA: TGTGCCAGCAGCCATCGACAGGGTTATGGCTACACCTTC; CDR3 protein: CASSHRQGYGYTF